The 6 T cell receptor beta chains listed next were all sequenced from one sample in a study of T cell repertoires in cytomegalovirus infection. TCRdb re-derived calls from the reads in MiXCR, one entry per CDR3 protein. The data contain about 830,000 distinct CDR3 sequences, over 25% of them singletons. Their antigen targets remain unknown. Sequencing used cultured CD8+ T cells from PBMCs, obtained from culture after CMV antigen stimulation. The origin of the receptors is a human donor in good health (CMV status not recorded). Some clones in this sample may be carry-over from other donors' samples.

This clonotype showed up just a few times. V is TRBV9 and J is TRBJ2-3; the match to TRBD1 covers 8 bases. The V gene end was trimmed by 3 bases and the J gene end by 0 bases; junction bases not matched to a gene: 3. The germline gives CDR1 SGDLS, CDR2 YYNGEE. The CDR3 runs to 15 residues. CDR3 loop: CASSERTGSTDTQYF. In nucleotides, the CDR3 is TGTGCCAGCAGCGAGAGGACAGGGAGCACAGATACGCAGTATTTT. The whole variable domain, filled in from reference TRBV9 and TRBJ2-3, reads DSGVTQTPKHLITATGQRVTLRCSPRSGDLSVYWYQQSLDQGLQFLIQYYNGEERAKGNILERFSAQQFPDLHSELNLSSLELGDSALYFCASSERTGSTDTQYFGPGTRLTVL.

This clonotype was counted at least ten times. A junction end diverges from the germline sequence, so it may reflect a read error. The V and J genes are TRBV28 and TRBJ1-5; unclear D gene. CDR1 and CDR2 (germline): MDHEN, SYDVKM. CDR3 length: 14 residues. The CDR3 DNA follows: TGTGCCAGCAGTTTCCTCGGGAGCAGTCAGCCCCAGCATTTT. The encoded protein is CASSFLGSSQPQHF.

J is TRBJ1-2 and V is TRBV4-2; possibly TRBD1 for D (6 bases). Germline CDR1 is LGHNA and CDR2 is YNFKEQ. CDR3 size: 15 residues. Between the trimmed V and J ends, which lost 0 bases and 6 bases, there was a span of 14 bases. Here the CDR3 DNA reads TGTGCCAGCAGCCAAGAGTTAGGGGGTAGAGATGGCTACACCTTC. Residues: CASSQELGGRDGYTF.

The V call is TRBV6-2 or TRBV6-3, the J call TRBJ2-1; TRBD2 agrees at 10 bases. V lost 0 bases, J lost 6 bases, and 2 bases stayed unmatched. CDR1 MNHEY and CDR2 SVGEGT come from the germline V gene. The CDR3 length is 15 residues. CDR3 region: CASSYSAGGVNEQFF. The DNA of the CDR3 is TGTGCCAGCAGTTACTCAGCGGGGGGGGTCAATGAGCAGTTCTTC.

The chain links TRBV6-1 to TRBJ1-2, with D perhaps matching TRBD1 (5 bases). The CDR3 spans 14 residues. Germline V gives CDR1 MNHNS, CDR2 SASEGT. The V gene lost 6 bases and the J gene lost 2 bases, with 13 bases spanning the gap. For the CDR3, the DNA is TGTGCCAGCAGCCTGACAGAGACCAACTATGGCTACACCTTC. Its translation is CASSLTETNYGYTF.

This clonotype was seen ten or more times. The CDR3 DNA follows: TGTGCCAGCAGCTTAGGCTGGGTTGAGCAGTTCTTC. Translated: CASSLGWVEQFF. The chain is built from TRBV7-2 and TRBJ2-1; D not certain. Germline V gene lookup returns CDR1 SGHTA and CDR2 FQGNSA. V was shortened by 1 base and J by 9 bases, with 7 bases between the two germline ends. This CDR3 has 12 residues.